Shown below are 28 T cell receptor beta chains from a single sample sequenced in a study of cytomegalovirus exposure and HLA in healthy donors. PCR primers comprised 60 Vbeta and 13 Jbeta primers. Produced via immunoSEQ multiplex PCR; TCRdb's table is partial and in-frame only. The data hold 100,000 or so clones, with 76% observed a single time. Material for sequencing was PBMCs. These TCRs come from a middle-aged man in good health and CMV-seronegative.

V usage is TRBV6-1 and J usage is TRBJ1-1, with TRBD1 as a possible D gene (6 bases). Per the germline V gene, CDR1 is MNHNS and CDR2 is SASEGT. The CDR3 covers 14 residues. V gave up 5 bases and J gave up 3 bases, with 13 bases separating them. DNA of the CDR3: TGTGCCAGCAGTACACCGGGACAAGACACTGAAGCTTTCTTT. Amino acids: CASSTPGQDTEAFF.

The chain uses TRBV10-3 and TRBJ1-1; no reliable D call. The germline gives CDR1 ENHRY, CDR2 SYGVKD. V was cut by 6 bases and J by 5 bases, with 19 bases left in between. The CDR3 sequence is 15 residues long. Written as DNA, the CDR3 is TGTGCCATCAGAGTTACGGAGGGCCCGGGGACTGAAGCTTTCTTT. Translation gives CAIRVTEGPGTEAFF.

Only one count was recorded for this clone. This chain connects TRBV13 to TRBJ1-1, with D possibly being TRBD1 (6 bases). The V end lost 1 base, the J end lost 0 bases, and 9 bases lay between the germline ends. This CDR3 is built from 15 residues. Looked up from germline, CDR1 is PRHDT and CDR2 is FYEKMQ (reference sequence). Here the CDR3 reads CASSLDPGVNTEAFF. The DNA for the CDR3 is TGTGCCAGCAGCTTAGACCCAGGGGTGAACACTGAAGCTTTCTTT.

V gene TRBV5-1 combines with J gene TRBJ1-1; possibly TRBD1 for D (5 bases). There are 13 residues in the CDR3. Germline CDR1 is SGHRS and CDR2 is YFSETQ. V was cut by 5 bases and J by 0 bases, with 8 bases left in between. The CDR3 nucleotides are TGCGCCAGCAGGACAGAGTTGAACACTGAAGCTTTCTTT. It codes for CASRTELNTEAFF. The complete variable domain, with remaining parts taken from reference TRBV5-1 and TRBJ1-1, reads KAGVTQTPRYLIKTRGQQVTLSCSPISGHRSVSWYQQTPGQGLQFLFEYFSETQRNKGNFPGRFSGRQFSNSRSEMNVSTLELGDSALYLCASRTELNTEAFFGQGTRLTVV.

The chain joins TRBV7-3 to TRBJ2-1; 7 bases align to TRBD2. V dropped 5 bases and J dropped 9; count of bases not matched to a gene: 10. The germline gives CDR1 SGHTA, CDR2 FQGTGA. This CDR3 is built from 14 residues. CDR3 loop: CASSASGTNGEQFF. The DNA of the CDR3 is TGTGCCAGCAGCGCATCCGGGACTAACGGTGAGCAGTTCTTC.

The rearrangement joins TRBV7-3 to TRBJ2-5; D remains ambiguous. Trimming pared 1 base from V and 5 bases from J, leaving 8 bases between. The CDR3 consists of 13 residues. The germline V gene has CDR1 SGHTA and CDR2 FQGTGA. The CDR3 sequence is CASSLNLGETQYF. The CDR3 DNA reads TGTGCCAGCAGCTTAAACCTCGGGGAGACCCAGTACTTC.

The gene calls are TRBV5-1 and TRBJ2-3; D may be TRBD1 (8 bases). Trimming removed 8 bases at V and 5 bases at J, with 15 bases between. Germline V gene data show CDR1 as SGHRS and CDR2 as YFSETQ. The CDR3 covers 13 residues. CDR3 residues: CASSQGGGDTQYF. As DNA, the CDR3 is TGCGCCAGTTCACAGGGGGGGGGAGATACGCAGTATTTT.

The chain carries TRBV6-5 and TRBJ1-5, with D uncertain. Germline loops: CDR1 MNHEY, CDR2 SVGAGI. There are 14 residues in the CDR3. V dropped 2 bases and J dropped 8 bases, with 13 bases sitting between them. CDR3 DNA sequence: TGTGCCAGCAGTTACGTCGGTGTTCGGGAGCCCCAGCATTTT. Protein product: CASSYVGVREPQHF.

This clone showed up just a few times. The gene calls are TRBV7-9 and TRBJ2-7; TRBD1 is a possible D gene (5 bases). With 4 bases removed from V and 2 bases from J, the gap between germline ends came to 15 bases. CDR1 and CDR2 (germline): SEHNR, FQNEAQ (reference sequence). This CDR3 has 15 amino acids. For the CDR3, the DNA is TGTGCCAGCAGCTCACGGGTGGACACCGCCTACGAGCAGTACTTC. This encodes CASSSRVDTAYEQYF. Full variable domain (remainder filled in from reference TRBV7-9 and TRBJ2-7): DTGVSQNPRHKITKRGQNVTFRCDPISEHNRLYWYRQTLGQGPEFLTYFQNEAQLEKSRLLSDRFSAERPKGSFSTLEIQRTEQGDSAMYLCASSSRVDTAYEQYFGPGTRLTVT.

In this sample, this clone turned up once. The chain has TRBV2 and TRBJ2-3, with D possibly being TRBD2 (5 bases). The CDR3 extends over 13 amino acids. Germline CDR1 reads SNHLY; CDR2 reads FYNNEI. CDR3 in amino acids: CATTFGKLDTQYF. The CDR3 DNA reads as TGTGCTACCACCTTCGGGAAGCTCGATACGCAGTATTTT. The variable domain in full, completed from reference TRBV2 and TRBJ2-3, reads EPEVTQTPSHQVTQMGQEVILRCVPISNHLYFYWYRQILGQKVEFLVSFYNNEISEKSEIFDDQFSVERPDGSNFTLKIRSTKLEDSAMYFCATTFGKLDTQYFGPGTRLTVL.

A few counts support this clone. The V and J genes are TRBV7-3 and TRBJ2-5, with D possibly matching TRBD2 (5 bases). The germline gives CDR1 SGHTA, CDR2 FQGTGA. V was pared by 0 bases and J by 5 bases, with 13 bases between. CDR3 size: 15 residues. The CDR3 nucleotides read TGTGCCAGCAGCTTAACTTACGGGATTTGGGAGACCCAGTACTTC. Amino acid sequence: CASSLTYGIWETQYF. The full variable domain, rest sourced from reference TRBV7-3 and TRBJ2-5, is GAGVSQTPSNKVTEKGKYVELRCDPISGHTALYWYRQSLGQGPEFLIYFQGTGAADDSGLPNDRFFAVRPEGSVSTLKIQRTERGDSAVYLCASSLTYGIWETQYFGPGTRLLVL.

This sequence joins TRBV5-1 and TRBJ1-1; 7 bases fit TRBD1. This CDR3 has 16 residues. Trimming cost V 4 bases and J 4 bases; bases outside gene matches: 13. Germline values: CDR1 SGHRS, CDR2 YFSETQ. The CDR3 DNA follows: TGCGCCAGCAGCACAAAGACAGGGTTGACCGGCACTGAAGCTTTCTTT. Amino acid sequence: CASSTKTGLTGTEAFF.

The CDR3 is CASQTGRITETQYF. CDR3 DNA: TGTGCCAGCCAAACTGGGAGGATAACAGAGACCCAGTACTTC. This chain links TRBV7-8 with TRBJ2-5; D might be TRBD2 (6 bases). The V end lost 8 bases, the J end lost 4 bases, and 17 bases lay between the germline ends. The CDR3 runs 14 residues. Germline V lookup: CDR1 SGHVS, CDR2 FQNEAQ.

The chain has TRBV5-5 and TRBJ1-1, with TRBD1 matching 8 bases. After removal of 4 bases from V and 4 bases from J, the junction contained 12 bases not matched to a gene. The CDR3 is 16 amino acids. Germline loops: CDR1 SGHKS, CDR2 YYEKEE (reference sequence). CDR3 loop: CASSLIPGGAGTEAFF. The CDR3 DNA sequence: TGTGCCAGCAGCCTAATCCCAGGGGGCGCGGGCACTGAAGCTTTCTTT.

The V call is TRBV13, the J call TRBJ2-3, with D tentatively TRBD1 (6 bases). There are 14 residues in the CDR3. Trimming removed 5 bases from V and 4 bases from J, with 13 bases in between. In germline, CDR1 is PRHDT, CDR2 FYEKMQ (reference sequence). CDR3 sequence (DNA): TGTGCCAGCAGCCCCGACAGGAATCCAGATACGCAGTATTTT. This sequence encodes CASSPDRNPDTQYF.

V gene TRBV28 combines with J gene TRBJ1-5; D perhaps matches TRBD1 (6 bases). Germline CDR1 MDHEN, CDR2 SYDVKM. With 5 bases removed from V and 4 bases from J, the gap between germline ends came to 9 bases. This CDR3 region has 13 residues. CDR3 bases: TGTGCCAGCAGTGAGACAGGAAATCAGCCCCAGCATTTT. It codes for CASSETGNQPQHF.

In the case of this clone: Other DNA sequences in the sample encode the same CDR3. This chain uses TRBV4-3 with TRBJ2-2; 16 nucleotides align to TRBD2. This CDR3 contains 17 residues. The germline V gene has CDR1 LGHNA and CDR2 YSLEER. V was pared by 1 base and J by 6 bases, with 2 bases of the junction left unmatched. The CDR3 region has the DNA TGCGCCAGCAGCCAAGGCGGGACTAGCGGGGGGGCCGGGGAGCTGTTTTTT. It encodes CASSQGGTSGGAGELFF.

The chain carries TRBV5-5 and TRBJ1-3; possible D gene TRBD1, 6 bases. With 4 bases removed from V and 0 bases from J, the gap between germline ends came to 14 bases. The CDR3 covers 16 residues. Germline-derived CDR1 and CDR2 are SGHKS and YYEKEE (reference sequence). CDR3 sequence (DNA): TGTGCCAGCAGCCTAACAGGGAGCAGCTCTGGAAACACCATATATTTT. Translated, it gives CASSLTGSSSGNTIYF.

The V and J genes are TRBV11-2 and TRBJ1-1; D is ambiguous. Trimming took off 0 bases at V and 3 bases at J, with 2 bases between the two ends. Germline values: CDR1 SGHAT, CDR2 FQNNGV. CDR3 length: 12 residues. The CDR3 sequence is CASSLDYTEAFF. DNA of the CDR3: TGTGCCAGCAGCTTAGACTACACTGAAGCTTTCTTT.

V and J are TRBV9 and TRBJ1-4; unclear D gene. Trimming shortened V by 0 bases and J by 6 bases, and 6 bases separated the two germline ends. CDR3 length: 13 residues. CDR1 and CDR2 (germline): SGDLS, YYNGEE. The CDR3 reads CASSVAIDEKLFF. The CDR3, as DNA: TGTGCCAGCAGCGTAGCTATAGATGAAAAACTGTTTTTT.

V and J are TRBV10-1 and TRBJ1-1; possibly TRBD1 for D (6 bases). The CDR3 spans 13 residues. Germline CDR1 reads WNHNN; CDR2 reads SYGVQD (reference sequence). The V gene lost 4 bases and the J gene lost 5 bases, with 11 bases spanning the gap. The CDR3: CASSATGRTEAFF. The CDR3 DNA is TGCGCCAGCAGTGCCACAGGGAGAACTGAAGCTTTCTTT.

The chain employs TRBV7-2 and TRBJ2-1; tentatively, D is TRBD2 (6 bases). The CDR3 is made up of 13 amino acids. V shed 5 bases and J shed 9 bases, with 14 bases lying between them. Germline V gives CDR1 SGHTA, CDR2 FQGNSA. The CDR3 is CASSRHLEGEQFF. In DNA, the CDR3 is TGTGCCAGCAGCAGGCACCTGGAGGGTGAGCAGTTCTTC.

The chain has TRBV5-1 and TRBJ1-6, with D perhaps matching TRBD1 (5 bases). CDR1 is SGHRS and CDR2 is YFSETQ in the germline V gene. V was pared by 4 bases and J by 7 bases, with 18 bases between. CDR3 length: 16 residues. CDR3 DNA sequence: TGCGCCAGCAGCCTAAGACAAGGGGCCCCGAATTCACCCCTCCACTTT. This codes for CASSLRQGAPNSPLHF.

This clone has only a few counts. This chain's CDR3 is CASSPPLGSGPEEQYF. The CDR3 DNA sequence: TGTGCCAGCTCACCCCCTCTGGGTAGCGGGCCGGAGGAGCAGTACTTC. The chain couples TRBV18 to TRBJ2-7, with TRBD2 matching over 7 bases. V shed 3 bases, J shed 7 bases, and the junction held 15 bases outside the gene matches. The CDR3 runs 16 residues. From germline, CDR1 is KGHSH and CDR2 LQKENI.

This chain connects TRBV5-1 to TRBJ2-2; 7 bases are a match to TRBD2. CDR3 length: 15 residues. The V gene's germline CDR1 is SGHRS and CDR2 YFSETQ. V lost 7 bases, J lost 5 bases, and 11 bases stayed unmatched. The CDR3 DNA reads as TGCGCCAGCTCGACGGTTGCTAGCGGTACCGGGGAGCTGTTTTTT. Protein sequence: CASSTVASGTGELFF.

This clone has more than one count but fewer than ten. The genes are TRBV7-6 and TRBJ2-5; 11 bases match TRBD2. Germline-derived CDR1 and CDR2 are SGHVS and FNYEAQ. V dropped 5 bases and J dropped 1; count of bases not matched to a gene: 3. The CDR3 contains 15 residues. The CDR3 DNA is TGTGCCAGCAGCCCTAGCGGGGGGCTCCAAGAGACCCAGTACTTC. This sequence encodes CASSPSGGLQETQYF.

Comment on this clone: This CDR3 is also generated by other DNA sequences in the sample. CDR3 sequence (DNA): TGTGCCAGCAGCTTAATCGGGAACACTGAAGCTTTCTTT. Amino acid sequence: CASSLIGNTEAFF. This chain joins TRBV5-8 and TRBJ1-1; D is undetermined. V was clipped by 2 bases and J by 1 base, with 6 bases between them. The CDR3 is 13 residues long. In germline, CDR1 is SGHTS, CDR2 YDEGEE.

This chain connects TRBV7-2 to TRBJ1-1, with TRBD1 matching over 10 bases. Trimming at V came to 5 bases and at J to 6 bases, leaving 6 bases not matched to a gene. The CDR3 sequence is 14 residues long. Germline V gene data show CDR1 as SGHTA and CDR2 as FQGNSA. DNA of the CDR3: TGTGCCAGCAGCACCGACAGGGGGCGATCTGAAGCTTTCTTT. Protein product: CASSTDRGRSEAFF.